These 22 T cell receptor beta chains originate from one sample sequenced in a study of blood T cell repertoires in COVID-19. Clones were sequenced by immunoSEQ multiplex PCR, and TCRdb holds only the in-frame ones, with some missing. The data contain roughly 200,000 clones, approximately 85% of them singletons. The source material was peripheral blood. The receptors were sampled from a man between 60 and 70 years old with acute or convalescent COVID-19.

The J gene is TRBJ1-1, the V gene TRBV19, with D hard to call. V was pared by 2 bases and J by 0 bases, with 10 bases between. Germline V gene lookup returns CDR1 LNHDA and CDR2 SQIVND (reference sequence). The CDR3 is made up of 15 amino acids. The CDR3 sequence: CASSITAGVNTEAFF. CDR3 sequence (DNA): TGTGCCAGTAGTATAACGGCGGGAGTGAACACTGAAGCTTTCTTT.

The J gene is TRBJ2-3, the V gene TRBV7-9, with a weak D call TRBD2 (6 bases). This CDR3 comprises 14 residues. Germline CDR1 is SEHNR and CDR2 is FQNEAQ (reference sequence). Between the trimmed V and J ends, which lost 8 bases and 0 bases, there was a span of 12 bases. DNA of the CDR3: TGTGCCAGCGCTGGGGGGAGAAGCACAGATACGCAGTATTTT. Amino acid sequence: CASAGGRSTDTQYF.

This clone was counted a single time. The chain is built from TRBV27 and TRBJ1-1; D not certain. V was trimmed by 6 bases and J by 0 bases, leaving 8 bases between them. This CDR3 contains 13 residues. Germline assignment: CDR1 MNHEY and CDR2 SMNVEV (reference sequence). CDR3 DNA sequence: TGTGCCAGCAGGTTTAGAGTGAACACTGAAGCTTTCTTT. Encoded protein: CASRFRVNTEAFF.

V and J are TRBV7-9 and TRBJ1-4; the D is unclear. CDR3 size: 16 residues. CDR1 is SEHNR, CDR2 FQNEAQ, per germline (reference sequence). V dropped 5 bases and J dropped 5 bases, with 18 bases sitting between them. The chain's CDR3 is CASSPQFSNTNEKLFF. The CDR3 coding sequence is TGTGCCAGCAGCCCTCAATTTTCGAACACCAATGAAAAACTGTTTTTT.

CDR3 nucleotides: TGTGCCAGCTTAAGTCAATCGGGAGGAGCCACAGATACGCAGTATTTT. It encodes CASLSQSGGATDTQYF. The chain joins TRBV28 to TRBJ2-3; 7 bases fit TRBD2. CDR3 length equals 16 residues. With V trimmed by 8 bases and J by 2 bases, 13 bases remained unmatched. Germline V gene data show CDR1 as MDHEN and CDR2 as SYDVKM.

The chain carries TRBV30 and TRBJ2-1, with TRBD2 matching over 12 bases. Trimming cost V 3 bases and J 2 bases; bases outside gene matches: 5. The CDR3 totals 16 residues. Germline V lookup: CDR1 GTSNPN, CDR2 SVGIG (reference sequence). This CDR3 reads CAWRGRTSGTYNEQFF. The DNA of the CDR3 is TGTGCCTGGAGGGGACGGACTAGCGGGACCTACAATGAGCAGTTCTTC.

The chain employs TRBV19 and TRBJ1-1, with 7 bases fitting TRBD1. Per the germline V gene, CDR1 is LNHDA and CDR2 is SQIVND (reference sequence). V lost 0 bases, J lost 5 bases, and 6 bases stayed unmatched. The CDR3 totals 15 residues. The CDR3 DNA is TGTGCCAGTAGTATAGAATTTAGGGGGCGGACTGAAGCTTTCTTT. It specifies CASSIEFRGRTEAFF.

This clone came up a few times. The chain uses TRBV27 and TRBJ2-1, with a tentative D call TRBD2 (5 bases). CDR1 and CDR2 (germline): MNHEY, SMNVEV (reference sequence). CDR3 length: 15 residues. V was trimmed by 3 bases and J by 4 bases, leaving 13 bases between them. The CDR3 nucleotides are TGTGCCAGCAGTTTTGCCAGCGGCTCTTACAATGAGCAGTTCTTC. It codes for CASSFASGSYNEQFF.

J is TRBJ2-1 and V is TRBV6-5, with D tentatively TRBD2 (5 bases). Looked up from germline, CDR1 is MNHEY and CDR2 is SVGAGI. Trimming cost V 6 bases and J 0 bases, with 12 bases left between them. CDR3 length equals 15 residues. For the CDR3, the DNA is TGTGCCAGCAGACCCAGCGGAAGCTCCTACAATGAGCAGTTCTTC. Translated: CASRPSGSSYNEQFF.

The chain is built from TRBV30 and TRBJ2-7; 8 nucleotides match TRBD2. Germline CDR1 and CDR2: GTSNPN and SVGIG (reference sequence). This CDR3 has 14 residues. Trimming cost V 5 bases and J 6 bases; bases outside gene matches: 12. The chain's CDR3 is CAWGRGLGPGEQYF. CDR3 nucleotide sequence: TGTGCCTGGGGGAGGGGACTAGGACCAGGCGAGCAGTACTTC. Supplemented by reference TRBV30 and TRBJ2-7, the full variable domain reads SQTIHQWPATLVQPVGSPLSLECTVEGTSNPNLYWYRQAAGRGLQLLFYSVGIGQISSEVPQNLSASRPQDRQFILSSKKLLLSDSGFYLCAWGRGLGPGEQYFGPGTRLTVT.

This clone was detected only once. V usage is TRBV5-1 and J usage is TRBJ2-3, with D possibly matching TRBD2 (6 bases). This CDR3 contains 14 residues. Germline V gene data show CDR1 as SGHRS and CDR2 as YFSETQ. V lost 9 bases and J 3 bases, leaving 17 bases between the germline ends. CDR3 nucleotides: TGCGCCACCAAAAGGGGCGGGATAACAGATACGCAGTATTTT. This codes for CATKRGGITDTQYF.

This chain's CDR3 is CASSLVAGGKNIQYF. The CDR3 DNA follows: TGTGCCAGCAGCTTAGTGGCAGGGGGAAAAAACATTCAGTACTTC. The gene calls are TRBV7-2 and TRBJ2-4; 7 nucleotides line up with TRBD1. V lost 1 base and J lost 4; bases outside the gene matches: 4. Germline V gene data show CDR1 as SGHTA and CDR2 as FQGNSA. The CDR3 length is 15 residues.

The rearrangement links TRBV7-3 to TRBJ2-2; 13 nucleotides match TRBD2. CDR3 length: 17 amino acids. Germline V CDR1 and CDR2: SGHTA, FQGTGA. J was trimmed by 8 bases and V by 3 bases; bases with no gene match: 9. CDR3 in amino acids: CASSLILGLAGKGELFF. DNA for the CDR3: TGTGCCAGCAGCTTGATTTTGGGACTAGCGGGGAAGGGGGAGCTGTTTTTT.

This clone has just a few counts. Germline is not matched at one junction end, which may reflect a read error. V usage is TRBV4-2 and J usage is TRBJ1-1; D not resolved. The germline V gene encodes CDR1 LGHNA and CDR2 YNFKEQ. There are 14 residues in the CDR3. The CDR3 DNA sequence: TGTGCCAGCAGCCCCTCTGAATTTGAGGGAGAGACAACCTTT. Translating gives CASSPSEFEGETTF.

V gene TRBV10-1 combines with J gene TRBJ2-1, with D possibly TRBD2 on 7 matching bases. Germline values: CDR1 WNHNN, CDR2 SYGVQD (reference sequence). Trimming left V 7 bases short and J 3 bases short, with 22 bases between. The CDR3 is made up of 17 amino acids. The DNA for the CDR3 is TGCGCCAGCACGGGACATGGCGGGAGATCGAGCTACAATGAGCAGTTCTTC. Its protein is CASTGHGGRSSYNEQFF.

The rearrangement joins TRBV18 to TRBJ1-1; no firm D call. The CDR3 has 12 residues. Trimming left V 3 bases short and J 3 bases short, with 5 bases between. Germline V gene data show CDR1 as KGHSH and CDR2 as LQKENI. The CDR3 reads CASSPTDTEAFF. The CDR3 coding sequence is TGTGCCAGCTCACCCACGGACACTGAAGCTTTCTTT.

The chain joins TRBV12-5 to TRBJ2-3, with 10 positions matching TRBD1. The V segment lost 1 base and the J segment 4 bases; nucleotides outside the gene matches: 5. The V gene's germline CDR1 is LGHNT and CDR2 FRNRAP. This CDR3 has 16 amino acids. The CDR3 bases are TGTGCTAGTGGTTTGGGACAGGGGGCTAAGGCAGATACGCAGTATTTT. It encodes CASGLGQGAKADTQYF. The full variable domain, rest sourced from reference TRBV12-5 and TRBJ2-3, is DARVTQTPRHKVTEMGQEVTMRCQPILGHNTVFWYRQTMMQGLELLAYFRNRAPLDDSGMPKDRFSAEMPDATLATLKIQPSEPRDSAVYFCASGLGQGAKADTQYFGPGTRLTVL.

This chain links TRBV11-3 with TRBJ2-1, with 11 nucleotides matching TRBD2. V gave up 5 bases and J gave up 7 bases; unmatched junction bases: 7. Germline CDR1 is SGHNT and CDR2 is YENEEA. There are 15 residues in the CDR3. The CDR3 protein is CASSTGTSGGNEQFF. The CDR3 DNA reads TGTGCCAGCAGCACCGGGACTAGCGGAGGAAATGAGCAGTTCTTC.

The rearrangement uses TRBV10-3 and TRBJ2-2, with no clear D. In germline, CDR1 is ENHRY, CDR2 SYGVKD. The CDR3 sequence is 15 residues long. Trimming pared 3 bases from V and 5 bases from J, leaving 13 bases between. CDR3 in amino acids: CAISDYRPGTGELFF. The CDR3 nucleotides read TGTGCCATCAGTGATTACCGTCCCGGGACCGGGGAGCTGTTTTTT.

In its sample, this clone was seen once. The J gene is TRBJ1-2, the V gene TRBV7-9; unclear D gene. From germline, CDR1 is SEHNR and CDR2 FQNEAQ (reference sequence). The ends were cut back, 6 bases at V and 8 bases at J, with 13 bases in the middle. The CDR3 extends over 12 amino acids. Here the CDR3 DNA reads TGTGCCAGCAGTAGCGAGGTCGGCGGCTACACCTTC. Protein sequence: CASSSEVGGYTF. The variable domain in full, with the rest retrieved from reference TRBV7-9 and TRBJ1-2, is DTGVSQNPRHKITKRGQNVTFRCDPISEHNRLYWYRQTLGQGPEFLTYFQNEAQLEKSRLLSDRFSAERPKGSFSTLEIQRTEQGDSAMYLCASSSEVGGYTFGSGTRLTVV.

The chain has TRBV4-1 and TRBJ2-7, with 8 bases aligning to TRBD2. The CDR3 loop spans 16 amino acids. CDR1 is MGHRA and CDR2 is YSYEKL in the germline V gene. Trimming took 1 base from V and 2 from J; bases not matched to a gene: 7. DNA of the CDR3: TGCGCCAGCAGCCAAGTTCCAGCGGGGGCCACCTACGAGCAGTACTTC. This sequence encodes CASSQVPAGATYEQYF.

The CDR3 loop is CASSLRTGRKNIQYF. Here the CDR3 DNA reads TGTGCCAGCAGCCTAAGGACTGGGAGAAAAAACATTCAGTACTTC. This chain connects TRBV3-1 (or the pseudogene TRBV3-2) to TRBJ2-4, with D possibly matching TRBD2 (5 bases). CDR3 length: 15 residues. Trimming shortened V by 4 bases and J by 4 bases, and 14 bases separated the two germline ends. CDR1 and CDR2 (germline): LGHDT, YNNKEL (reference sequence).